The 18 T cell receptor beta chains presented below share a single source sample, sequenced in a study of T cell repertoires in ileal Crohn's disease. Measured with immunoSEQ multiplex PCR; TCRdb has only the in-frame clones, and not every one. The sample shows about 7,200 clones, approximately 82% of them seen only once. This sample's time point: inflamed ileum from the surgical specimen. Sample: ileal tissue. These receptors originate from an adult with Crohn's disease.

With respect to this clone: The sample carries other DNA sequences with the same CDR3. This chain uses TRBV5-1 with TRBJ2-6, with 8 nucleotides matching TRBD1. This CDR3 is built from 15 residues. Germline assignment: CDR1 SGHRS and CDR2 YFSETQ. V lost 2 bases, J lost 4 bases, and 2 bases stayed unmatched. CDR3 bases: TGCGCCAGCAGCTTCCAGGGGGCGGGGGCCAACGTCCTGACTTTC. This gives the protein CASSFQGAGANVLTF.

The V and J genes are TRBV11-2 and TRBJ2-6; TRBD1 aligns across 9 bases. This CDR3 has 16 residues. V lost 6 bases to trimming and J lost 4 bases; unmatched junction nucleotides: 7. CDR1 is SGHAT, CDR2 FQNNGV, per germline. CDR3 in amino acids: CASSLRTGDGANVLTF. The CDR3 coding sequence is TGTGCCAGCAGTTTAAGGACAGGGGACGGGGCCAACGTCCTGACTTTC. Together with reference TRBV11-2 and TRBJ2-6, the CDR3 gives the full variable domain: EAGVAQSPRYKIIEKRQSVAFWCNPISGHATLYWYQQILGQGPKLLIQFQNNGVVDDSQLPKDRFSAERLKGVDSTLKIQPAKLEDSAVYLCASSLRTGDGANVLTFGAGSRLTVL.

This clone was observed a handful of times. The chain is built from TRBV5-1 and TRBJ2-7, with D unclear. V was pared by 3 bases and J by 0 bases, with 4 bases between. The CDR3 spans 12 residues. In germline, CDR1 is SGHRS, CDR2 YFSETQ. The chain's CDR3 is CASSSSSYEQYF. The CDR3 bases are TGCGCCAGCAGCTCGAGCTCCTACGAGCAGTACTTC.

CDR3 sequence reads: CAILRLDEKLFF. As DNA, the CDR3 is TGTGCCATCCTAAGGTTAGATGAAAAACTGTTTTTT. The genes are TRBV10-3 and TRBJ1-4; unclear D gene. Trimming took off 8 bases at V and 6 bases at J, with 10 bases between the two ends. Germline loops: CDR1 ENHRY, CDR2 SYGVKD. The CDR3 sequence is 12 residues long.

The genes are TRBV7-2 and TRBJ2-1, with TRBD2 identical over 9 bases. Trimming cost V 5 bases and J 6 bases; bases outside gene matches: 11. This CDR3 is built from 16 residues. Germline CDR1 and CDR2: SGHTA and FQGNSA. CDR3 nucleotide sequence: TGTGCCAGCAGCCAATCGAGGCGGGGGGGCCGCAATGAGCAGTTCTTC. This codes for CASSQSRRGGRNEQFF.

This chain uses TRBV11-2 with TRBJ1-2; a weak D match, TRBD1 (5 bases). Germline lookup yields CDR1 SGHAT and CDR2 FQNNGV. The CDR3 extends over 14 amino acids. Trimming pared 3 bases from V and 4 bases from J, leaving 12 bases between. The CDR3 spells CASSFPGVGYGYTF. The CDR3 nucleotides are TGTGCCAGCAGCTTCCCGGGGGTCGGCTATGGCTACACCTTC.

V is TRBV27 and J is TRBJ2-1, with D possibly TRBD2 on 6 matching bases. The CDR3 is made up of 14 amino acids. CDR1 is MNHEY and CDR2 is SMNVEV in the germline V gene (reference sequence). Trimming pared 5 bases from V and 7 bases from J, leaving 15 bases between. This CDR3 is CASSPREGRNEQFF. CDR3 sequence (DNA): TGTGCCAGCAGTCCCAGGGAAGGGAGGAATGAGCAGTTCTTC.

The chain employs TRBV5-5 and TRBJ1-2, with D perhaps TRBD1 (5 bases). The CDR3 runs to 16 residues. Germline-derived CDR1 and CDR2 are SGHKS and YYEKEE (reference sequence). With 1 base removed from V and 2 bases from J, the gap between germline ends came to 15 bases. The CDR3 nucleotides read TGTGCCAGCAGCTTGTCGGGAAAAGGGACGAACTATGGCTACACCTTC. Its translation is CASSLSGKGTNYGYTF.

The genes are TRBV6-4 and TRBJ1-2, with no clear D. Germline V gene sequence: CDR1 MRHNA, CDR2 SNTAGT. There are 11 residues in the CDR3. The V end was cut by 9 bases, the J end by 0 bases, with 5 bases between. The DNA for the CDR3 is TGTGCCAGTACACCTAACTATGGCTACACCTTC. Translated, it gives CASTPNYGYTF.

The chain has TRBV4-1 and TRBJ1-6; possible D gene TRBD1, 5 bases. CDR1 is MGHRA and CDR2 is YSYEKL in the germline V gene. V was clipped by 0 bases and J by 9 bases, with 12 bases between them. CDR3 size: 15 residues. The CDR3 loop is CASSQDRRTTSPLHF. The CDR3 DNA reads TGCGCCAGCAGCCAAGATAGAAGGACAACTTCACCCCTCCACTTT.

In its sample, this clone was seen a few times. The chain has TRBV6-1 and TRBJ2-2; TRBD1 might be the D (6 bases). From germline, CDR1 is MNHNS and CDR2 SASEGT. The CDR3 runs to 13 residues. Trimming removed 11 bases at V and 0 bases at J, with 10 bases between. The DNA for the CDR3 is TGTGCCGGGGGCCCGCCGAACACCGGGGAGCTGTTTTTT. Translation: CAGGPPNTGELFF.

This rearrangement joins TRBV30 to TRBJ1-2; the match to TRBD1 covers 10 bases. J was trimmed by 7 bases and V by 2 bases; bases with no gene match: 7. The CDR3 sequence is 14 residues long. Per the germline V gene, CDR1 is GTSNPN and CDR2 is SVGIG (reference sequence). The CDR3 region is CAWSPDRGTGGYTF. Here the CDR3 DNA reads TGTGCCTGGAGTCCGGACAGGGGGACTGGTGGCTACACCTTC.

This sequence joins TRBV5-6 and TRBJ2-7; TRBD1 matches 8 bases. Germline assignment: CDR1 SGHDT and CDR2 YYEEEE. J was trimmed by 0 bases and V by 5 bases; bases with no gene match: 4. The CDR3 contains 14 residues. Here the CDR3 reads CASSRTGTSYEQYF. CDR3 coding DNA: TGTGCCAGCAGTAGGACAGGGACCTCCTACGAGCAGTACTTC. Together with reference TRBV5-6 and TRBJ2-7, the CDR3 gives the full variable domain: DAGVTQSPTHLIKTRGQQVTLRCSPKSGHDTVSWYQQALGQGPQFIFQYYEEEERQRGNFPDRFSGHQFPNYSSELNVNALLLGDSALYLCASSRTGTSYEQYFGPGTRLTVT.

Only one count was recorded for this clone. This chain links TRBV10-3 with TRBJ2-5, with D perhaps matching TRBD2 (6 bases). This CDR3 region has 14 residues. Trimming took 3 bases from V and 5 from J, leaving 13 bases between them. Germline CDR1 ENHRY, CDR2 SYGVKD. In nucleotides, the CDR3 is TGTGCCATCAGTGAACCCCTTGGAGGGGAGACCCAGTACTTC. Amino acids: CAISEPLGGETQYF.

The chain uses TRBV11-3 and TRBJ2-1; D not resolved. Trimming left V 1 base short and J 3 bases short, with 10 bases between. Germline V gene lookup returns CDR1 SGHNT and CDR2 YENEEA. The CDR3 is 15 residues long. The CDR3 sequence: CASSLGVGNYNEQFF. The CDR3 DNA reads as TGTGCCAGCAGCTTAGGCGTGGGAAACTACAATGAGCAGTTCTTC.

J is TRBJ2-5 and V is TRBV5-1; D is undetermined. Trimming shortened V by 4 bases and J by 4 bases, and 11 bases separated the two germline ends. Germline assignment: CDR1 SGHRS and CDR2 YFSETQ. The CDR3 length is 13 residues. The CDR3 coding sequence is TGCGCCAGCAGCCCGGCCATGGGAGAGACCCAGTACTTC. Translation gives CASSPAMGETQYF. Full variable domain (rest looked up from reference TRBV5-1 and TRBJ2-5): KAGVTQTPRYLIKTRGQQVTLSCSPISGHRSVSWYQQTPGQGLQFLFEYFSETQRNKGNFPGRFSGRQFSNSRSEMNVSTLELGDSALYLCASSPAMGETQYFGPGTRLLVL.

The chain has TRBV27 and TRBJ2-7; D might be TRBD2 (6 bases). Germline lookup yields CDR1 MNHEY and CDR2 SMNVEV (reference sequence). V was clipped by 5 bases and J by 0 bases, with 11 bases between them. This CDR3 is 14 amino acids long. Here the CDR3 DNA reads TGTGCCAGCAGTCCGCGGACTAACTCCTACGAGCAGTACTTC. Translating gives CASSPRTNSYEQYF.

The J gene is TRBJ2-5, the V gene TRBV11-2, with D hard to call. CDR3 length equals 14 residues. V lost 5 bases to trimming and J lost 5 bases, with 15 bases between them. Germline lookup yields CDR1 SGHAT and CDR2 FQNNGV. CDR3 coding DNA: TGTGCCAGCAGCCCCCCCAAGGGCCGGGAGACCCAGTACTTC. Translation gives CASSPPKGRETQYF.